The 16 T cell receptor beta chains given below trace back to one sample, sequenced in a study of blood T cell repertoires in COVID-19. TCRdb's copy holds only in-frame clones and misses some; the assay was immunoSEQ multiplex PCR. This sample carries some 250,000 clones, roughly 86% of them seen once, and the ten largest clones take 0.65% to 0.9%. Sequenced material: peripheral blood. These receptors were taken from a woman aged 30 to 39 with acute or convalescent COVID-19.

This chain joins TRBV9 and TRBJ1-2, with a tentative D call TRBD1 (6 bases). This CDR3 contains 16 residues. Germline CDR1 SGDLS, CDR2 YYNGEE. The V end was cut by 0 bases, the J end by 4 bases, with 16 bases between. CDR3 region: CASSVGRGGHLYGYTF. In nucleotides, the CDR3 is TGTGCCAGCAGCGTAGGTAGGGGGGGACACCTCTATGGCTACACCTTC.

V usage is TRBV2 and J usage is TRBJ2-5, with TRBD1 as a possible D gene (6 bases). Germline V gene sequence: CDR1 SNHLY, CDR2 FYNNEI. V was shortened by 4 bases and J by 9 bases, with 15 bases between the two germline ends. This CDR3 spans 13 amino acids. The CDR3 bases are TGTGCCAGCAGTGCCACGGCTGCAGGGGCCCAGTACTTC. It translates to CASSATAAGAQYF.

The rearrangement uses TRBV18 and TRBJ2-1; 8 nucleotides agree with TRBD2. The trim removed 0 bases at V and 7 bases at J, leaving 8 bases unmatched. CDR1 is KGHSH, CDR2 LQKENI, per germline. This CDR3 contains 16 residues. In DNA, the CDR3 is TGTGCCAGCTCACCACCGTGGGAGCGGGAGAGGAATGAGCAGTTCTTC. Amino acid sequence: CASSPPWERERNEQFF.

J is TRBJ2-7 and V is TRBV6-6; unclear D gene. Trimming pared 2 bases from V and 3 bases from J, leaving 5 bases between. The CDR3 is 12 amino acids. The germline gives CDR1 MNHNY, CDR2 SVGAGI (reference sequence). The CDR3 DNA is TGTGCCAGCAGTTACGGCAACTACGAGCAGTACTTC. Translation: CASSYGNYEQYF.

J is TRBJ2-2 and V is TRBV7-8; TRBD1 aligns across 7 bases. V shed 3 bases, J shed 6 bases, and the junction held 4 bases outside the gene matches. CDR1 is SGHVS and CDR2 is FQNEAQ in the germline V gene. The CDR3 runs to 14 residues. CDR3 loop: CASSFTGTAGELFF. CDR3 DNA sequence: TGTGCCAGCAGCTTCACCGGGACAGCCGGGGAGCTGTTTTTT.

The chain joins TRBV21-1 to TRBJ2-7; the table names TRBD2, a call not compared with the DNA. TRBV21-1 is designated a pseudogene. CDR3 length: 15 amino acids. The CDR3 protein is CASSKAKRLSYEQYF. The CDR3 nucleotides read TGTGCCAGCAGCAAAGCGAAGAGACTCAGCTACGAGCAGTACTTC.

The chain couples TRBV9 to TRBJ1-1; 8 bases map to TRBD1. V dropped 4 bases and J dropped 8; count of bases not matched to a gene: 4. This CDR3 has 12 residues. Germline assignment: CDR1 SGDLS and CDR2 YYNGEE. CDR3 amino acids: CASSPGQGEAFF. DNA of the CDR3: TGTGCCAGCAGCCCCGGACAGGGAGAAGCTTTCTTT.

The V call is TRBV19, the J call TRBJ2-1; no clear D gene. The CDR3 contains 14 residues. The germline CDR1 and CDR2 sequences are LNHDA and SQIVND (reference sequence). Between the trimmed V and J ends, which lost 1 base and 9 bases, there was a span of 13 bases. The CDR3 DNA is TGTGCCAGTAGTATAGGCACCCCTAGTATTGAGCAGTTCTTC. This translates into CASSIGTPSIEQFF.

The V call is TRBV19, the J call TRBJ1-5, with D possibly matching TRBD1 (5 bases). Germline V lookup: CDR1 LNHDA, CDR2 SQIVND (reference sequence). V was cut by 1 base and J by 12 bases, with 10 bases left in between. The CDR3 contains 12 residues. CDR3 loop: CASSIARGSQHF. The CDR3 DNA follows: TGTGCCAGTAGTATAGCAAGGGGTAGCCAGCATTTT.

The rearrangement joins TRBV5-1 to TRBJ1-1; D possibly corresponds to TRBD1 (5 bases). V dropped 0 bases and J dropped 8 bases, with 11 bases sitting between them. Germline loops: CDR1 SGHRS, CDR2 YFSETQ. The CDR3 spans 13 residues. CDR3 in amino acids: CASSLALQGEAFF. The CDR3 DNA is TGCGCCAGCAGCTTGGCCTTGCAGGGCGAAGCTTTCTTT.

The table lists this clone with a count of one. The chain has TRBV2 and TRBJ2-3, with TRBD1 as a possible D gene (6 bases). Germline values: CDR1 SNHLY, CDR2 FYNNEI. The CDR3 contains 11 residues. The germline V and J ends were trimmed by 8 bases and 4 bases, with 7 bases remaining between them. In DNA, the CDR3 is TGTGCCAGCGCAGGGGCAGATACGCAGTATTTT. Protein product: CASAGADTQYF.

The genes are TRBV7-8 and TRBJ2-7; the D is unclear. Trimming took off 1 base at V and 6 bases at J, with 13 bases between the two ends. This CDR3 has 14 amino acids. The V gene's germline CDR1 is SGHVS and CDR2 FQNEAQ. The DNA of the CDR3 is TGTGCCAGCAGCTTAGTTGGTCTTAACGGCGAGCAGTACTTC. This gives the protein CASSLVGLNGEQYF.

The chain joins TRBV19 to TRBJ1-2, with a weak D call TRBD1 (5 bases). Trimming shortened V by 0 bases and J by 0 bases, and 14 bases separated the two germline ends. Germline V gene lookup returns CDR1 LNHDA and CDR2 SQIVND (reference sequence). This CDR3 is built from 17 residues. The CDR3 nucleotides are TGTGCCAGTAGTATAGATGGGCGACAGTCAACTAACTATGGCTACACCTTC. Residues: CASSIDGRQSTNYGYTF.

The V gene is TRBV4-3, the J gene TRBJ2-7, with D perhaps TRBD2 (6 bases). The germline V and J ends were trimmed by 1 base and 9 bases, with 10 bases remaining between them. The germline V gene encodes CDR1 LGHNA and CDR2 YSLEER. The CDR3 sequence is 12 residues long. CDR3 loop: CASSQGAGPQYF. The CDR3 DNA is TGCGCCAGCAGCCAAGGGGCGGGGCCGCAGTACTTC.

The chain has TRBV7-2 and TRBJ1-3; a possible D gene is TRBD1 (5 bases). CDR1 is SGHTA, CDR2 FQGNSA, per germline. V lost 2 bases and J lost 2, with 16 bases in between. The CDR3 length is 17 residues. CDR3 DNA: TGTGCCAGCAGCTTAAGGGCCCCAGACAGTGCTGGAAACACCATATATTTT. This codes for CASSLRAPDSAGNTIYF.

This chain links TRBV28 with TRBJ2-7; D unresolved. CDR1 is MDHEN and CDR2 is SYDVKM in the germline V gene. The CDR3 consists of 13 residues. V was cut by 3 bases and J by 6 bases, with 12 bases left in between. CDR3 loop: CASSFPVPSEQYF. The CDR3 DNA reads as TGTGCCAGCAGTTTCCCAGTGCCAAGCGAGCAGTACTTC.